These 4 T cell receptor beta chains originate from one sample sequenced in a study of T cell responses to AZD1222 COVID-19 vaccine (dated by TCRdb to about 2021). To prepare the library, the immunoSEQ multiplex PCR assay was applied. In its TCRdb copy, this immuneACCESS table keeps in-frame sequences only and misses some clones. Where compared with another copy, unresolved V genes explain less than half of these, and the others have no known cause. The sample profile shows 150,000 to 200,000 clones; approximately 92% of them were found once. Over 9.5% of the sample belongs to the ten largest clones. According to the study, the label for this sample's time point signals: baseline before first vaccination. Specimen: peripheral blood, collected on day 0 of AZD1222 vaccination. These receptors came from an adult in good health.

The rearrangement joins TRBV30 to TRBJ2-2; unclear D gene. Germline CDR1 GTSNPN, CDR2 SVGIG (reference sequence). This CDR3 has 14 amino acids. The germline V and J ends were trimmed by 0 bases and 3 bases, with 8 bases remaining between them. The CDR3 protein is CAWSVGDDTGELFF. In nucleotides, the CDR3 is TGTGCCTGGAGTGTTGGGGATGACACCGGGGAGCTGTTTTTT.

The gene calls are TRBV6-1 and TRBJ1-5, with 7 bases aligning to TRBD1. The V gene end was trimmed by 3 bases and the J gene end by 9 bases; junction bases not matched to a gene: 11. Looked up from germline, CDR1 is MNHNS and CDR2 is SASEGT. The CDR3 has 15 amino acids. CDR3 bases: TGTGCCAGCAGTGAGAAACGACAGGGAAGCTGGCCCCAGCATTTT. Its translation: CASSEKRQGSWPQHF.

The CDR3 spells CASSIPGTRQYF. CDR3 bases: TGTGCCAGTAGTATCCCCGGGACCCGGCAGTACTTC. The genes are TRBV19 and TRBJ2-7; TRBD1 or TRBD2 may be the D gene (5 bases each). Per germline, CDR1 LNHDA and CDR2 SQIVND (reference sequence). CDR3 size: 12 residues. Trimming took 3 bases from V and 9 from J, leaving 12 bases between them. Together with reference TRBV19 and TRBJ2-7, the CDR3 gives the full variable domain: DGGITQSPKYLFRKEGQNVTLSCEQNLNHDAMYWYRQDPGQGLRLIYYSQIVNDFQKGDIAEGYSVSREKKESFPLTVTSAQKNPTAFYLCASSIPGTRQYFGPGTRLTVT.

The rearrangement joins TRBV2 to TRBJ1-2, with 8 nucleotides matching TRBD1. The germline gives CDR1 SNHLY, CDR2 FYNNEI. The V and J ends lost 1 base and 8 bases, in that order; junction bases with no gene match: 6. There are 14 residues in the CDR3. The CDR3 sequence is CASSEEQGGSGYTF. In DNA, the CDR3 is TGTGCCAGCAGTGAAGAACAGGGGGGGAGCGGCTACACCTTC.